This entry lists 11 T cell receptor beta chains sequenced from one sample in a study of OX40 agonist ivuxolimab in advanced cancers. Measured with immunoSEQ multiplex PCR; TCRdb has only the in-frame clones, and not every one. The top ten hold roughly 8.9% of the sample, which has some 83,000 clones, about 90% seen once. This specimen was CD4+ or CD8+ T cells sorted from blood, taken in a trial of the OX40 agonist ivuxolimab. These receptors were collected from an adult with an advanced solid tumor such as melanoma, head and neck, liver or kidney cancer.

This clone appeared a single time. The CDR3 reads CASSKDYQGTGSIFLGFF. CDR3 DNA sequence: TGTGCCAGCAGCAAGGACTACCAAGGGACAGGGTCCATTTTTTTAGGTTTCTTC. The chain has TRBV21-1 and TRBJ2-1; TRBD1, as called in the table, went unchecked against the DNA. TRBV21-1 is assigned pseudogene status. The length of the CDR3 is 18 residues.

The chain carries TRBV28 and TRBJ1-2; D is possibly TRBD1 (5 bases). The CDR3 is 13 amino acids. Between the trimmed V and J ends, which lost 4 bases and 2 bases, there was a span of 8 bases. Germline CDR1 is MDHEN and CDR2 is SYDVKM. CDR3 loop: CASSSDRNYGYTF. Written as DNA, the CDR3 is TGTGCCAGCAGTTCCGACAGAAACTATGGCTACACCTTC.

This clone occurred once. The gene calls are TRBV6-1 and TRBJ2-7; 7 bases are a match to TRBD1. Germline values: CDR1 MNHNS, CDR2 SASEGT. CDR3 length equals 15 residues. The V and J ends lost 3 bases and 2 bases, in that order; junction bases with no gene match: 7. CDR3 loop: CASSDFTGVPYEQYF. The DNA for the CDR3 is TGTGCCAGCAGTGATTTTACAGGGGTGCCCTACGAGCAGTACTTC.

In this sample, this clone turned up once. This chain uses TRBV11-3 with TRBJ2-7; D is unresolved. Per the germline V gene, CDR1 is SGHNT and CDR2 is YENEEA. The CDR3 is 12 residues long. Trimming shortened V by 0 bases and J by 10 bases, and 10 bases separated the two germline ends. This CDR3 is CASSLDSPLQYV. In DNA form, the CDR3 reads TGTGCCAGCAGCTTAGATTCCCCGCTACAGTACGTC.

The chain uses TRBV9 and TRBJ2-2; TRBD2 might be the D (5 bases). This CDR3 contains 15 residues. CDR1 is SGDLS, CDR2 YYNGEE, per germline. With 0 bases removed from V and 7 bases from J, the gap between germline ends came to 13 bases. In DNA, the CDR3 is TGTGCCAGCAGCGTAGCCGGGGATGGTGGCGGGGAGCTGTTTTTT. Protein product: CASSVAGDGGGELFF. Supplemented by reference TRBV9 and TRBJ2-2, the full variable domain reads DSGVTQTPKHLITATGQRVTLRCSPRSGDLSVYWYQQSLDQGLQFLIQYYNGEERAKGNILERFSAQQFPDLHSELNLSSLELGDSALYFCASSVAGDGGGELFFGEGSRLTVL.

The rearrangement links TRBV28 to TRBJ1-2; D possibly corresponds to TRBD1 (6 bases). Germline V CDR1 and CDR2: MDHEN, SYDVKM. CDR3 size: 17 residues. V was clipped by 3 bases and J by 6 bases, with 23 bases between them. The CDR3 spells CASSFKRRGAPRDGYTF. In DNA form, the CDR3 reads TGTGCCAGCAGTTTCAAACGCAGGGGAGCGCCACGCGATGGCTACACCTTC.

V usage is TRBV19 and J usage is TRBJ1-5; TRBD1 aligns across 9 bases. Germline-derived CDR1 and CDR2 are LNHDA and SQIVND (reference sequence). The CDR3 is 14 residues long. V shed 5 bases and J 6 bases; nucleotides not matched to a gene: 5. The CDR3, as DNA: TGTGCCAGTAGTTGGGGACAGGGTGGTCAGCCCCAGCATTTT. Protein: CASSWGQGGQPQHF. Using reference TRBV19 and TRBJ1-5 for the parts outside the CDR3, the full variable domain is DGGITQSPKYLFRKEGQNVTLSCEQNLNHDAMYWYRQDPGQGLRLIYYSQIVNDFQKGDIAEGYSVSREKKESFPLTVTSAQKNPTAFYLCASSWGQGGQPQHFGDGTRLSIL.

This clone was seen a few times. This chain uses TRBV6-6 with TRBJ2-7; weak D call: TRBD2 (6 bases). With 2 bases removed from V and 0 bases from J, the gap between germline ends came to 11 bases. The CDR3 has 15 residues. The germline V gene encodes CDR1 MNHNY and CDR2 SVGAGI (reference sequence). The CDR3 loop reads CASSYLLAHSYEQYV. CDR3 coding DNA: TGTGCCAGCAGTTACCTACTAGCTCACTCCTACGAGCAGTACGTC.

The DNA of the CDR3 is TGTGCCAGCAGCTTCTTGGCAGATACGCAGTATTTT. Translated: CASSFLADTQYF. This chain joins TRBV11-2 and TRBJ2-3; D is uncertain. The V end was cut by 3 bases, the J end by 4 bases, with 5 bases between. Germline V CDR1 and CDR2: SGHAT, FQNNGV. This CDR3 region has 12 residues.

The V and J genes are TRBV4-3 and TRBJ1-6; D may be TRBD1 (5 bases). Looked up from germline, CDR1 is LGHNA and CDR2 is YSLEER. The CDR3 contains 15 residues. V was trimmed by 4 bases and J by 5 bases, leaving 12 bases between them. The CDR3 nucleotides read TGCGCCAGCAGCCGGGGAAAGGGGAATAATTCACCCCTCCACTTT. Translated, it gives CASSRGKGNNSPLHF.

The chain uses TRBV15 and TRBJ2-1; 12 bases align to TRBD2. From germline, CDR1 is LNHNV and CDR2 YYDKDF (reference sequence). The CDR3 is made up of 15 amino acids. Trimming took 1 base from V and 7 from J; bases not matched to a gene: 2. CDR3 amino acids: CATSRASGGANEQFF. CDR3 coding DNA: TGTGCCACCAGCAGAGCTAGCGGGGGGGCGAATGAGCAGTTCTTC.